This T cell receptor beta chain emerged from a study of shared clonotypes between healthy human individuals. Study-wide findings and caveats: Several donors held about 5% of naive CD4 clonotypes in common.

Terminally differentiated effector memory CD45RA+ cells were excluded by CCR7 positive selection of CD45RO-negative cells. V was clipped by 1 base and J by 7 bases, with 11 bases between them. The CDR3 is 13 residues long. The germline V gene encodes CDR1 SGHVS and CDR2 FNYEAQ. Clones were read by immunoSEQ multiplex PCR, and TCRdb kept only the in-frame ones, dropping some. The sample has some 600,000 clones, 95% to 97% seen once. To note about this clone: As yet, its antigen is unknown.

The source is a woman in her 30s in good health. Sequencing input: naive CD8+ T cells sorted from blood. The chain links TRBV7-6 to TRBJ2-7; no clear D gene. CDR3 sequence reads: CASSLVVLGEQYF. In nucleotides, the CDR3 is TGTGCCAGCAGCTTAGTAGTGCTGGGGGAGCAGTACTTC.